What follows are 22 T cell receptor beta chains derived from one specimen sequenced in a study of blood T cell repertoires in COVID-19. Profiling relied on immunoSEQ multiplex PCR, and the TCRdb table lists in-frame clones only, not all of them. The table includes about 54,000 clones, about four fifths detected once. Source material: peripheral blood. These receptors were taken from a woman aged 55-69 years with acute or convalescent COVID-19.

The V call is TRBV12-3 or TRBV12-4, the J call TRBJ1-1; 7 bases fit TRBD1. V gave up 5 bases and J gave up 6 bases; unmatched junction bases: 6. This CDR3 is 13 amino acids long. The CDR3 DNA reads as TGTGCCAGCAGTGGCTACAGGGGCTCTGAAGCTTTCTTT. Its translation is CASSGYRGSEAFF.

The genes are TRBV10-1 and TRBJ2-5; TRBD2 aligns across 7 bases. CDR3 size: 14 residues. Trimming removed 4 bases from V and 5 bases from J; junction bases left unmatched: 7. Germline loops: CDR1 WNHNN, CDR2 SYGVQD (reference sequence). The CDR3 DNA reads as TGCGCCAGCAGTGTATCTAGCGGAAGGGAGACCCAGTACTTC. Translating it yields CASSVSSGRETQYF.

The genes are TRBV6-5 and TRBJ1-2; D is uncertain. CDR1 MNHEY and CDR2 SVGAGI come from the germline V gene. The CDR3 covers 13 residues. Trimming stripped 5 bases from V and 4 bases from J, with 11 bases between. The CDR3 is CASSTDKTYGYTF. CDR3 DNA: TGTGCCAGCAGTACTGACAAGACCTATGGCTACACCTTC.

V usage is TRBV28 and J usage is TRBJ1-2; 12 bases are shared with TRBD1. Per germline, CDR1 MDHEN and CDR2 SYDVKM. The CDR3 is 16 amino acids. Germline trimming cut 5 bases from V and 4 bases from J; bases unmatched to any gene: 8. The CDR3 reads CASSPGTGGDGYGYTF. CDR3 sequence (DNA): TGTGCCAGCAGTCCCGGGACAGGGGGCGACGGCTATGGCTACACCTTC.

V and J are TRBV5-5 and TRBJ2-3; D remains ambiguous. Germline loops: CDR1 SGHKS, CDR2 YYEKEE (reference sequence). The CDR3 runs to 15 residues. Trimming removed 1 base from V and 2 bases from J, with 11 bases in between. This CDR3 reads CASSLFETSTDTQYF. CDR3 DNA: TGTGCCAGCAGCTTGTTCGAGACTTCCACAGATACGCAGTATTTT.

The CDR3 DNA is TGTGCCAGCACCCCCCAGGGCGTATTCACAGATACGCAGTATTTT. Encoded protein: CASTPQGVFTDTQYF. The J gene is TRBJ2-3, the V gene TRBV9, with D perhaps matching TRBD1 (5 bases). This CDR3 spans 15 amino acids. Trimming took off 6 bases at V and 2 bases at J, with 16 bases between the two ends. Looked up from germline, CDR1 is SGDLS and CDR2 is YYNGEE.

The V gene is TRBV7-9, the J gene TRBJ2-7, with 7 bases identical to TRBD1. CDR3 size: 14 residues. The V and J ends lost 5 bases and 3 bases, in that order; junction bases with no gene match: 7. Germline loops: CDR1 SEHNR, CDR2 FQNEAQ (reference sequence). CDR3 sequence: CASSKPGQIYEQYF. As DNA, the CDR3 is TGTGCCAGCAGCAAACCGGGACAGATCTACGAGCAGTACTTC. Variable domain in full (rest from reference TRBV7-9 and TRBJ2-7): DTGVSQNPRHKITKRGQNVTFRCDPISEHNRLYWYRQTLGQGPEFLTYFQNEAQLEKSRLLSDRFSAERPKGSFSTLEIQRTEQGDSAMYLCASSKPGQIYEQYFGPGTRLTVT.

J is TRBJ1-2 and V is TRBV4-2; D ambiguous. Germline CDR1 and CDR2: LGHNA and YNFKEQ. The CDR3 consists of 15 residues. The V gene lost 0 bases and the J gene lost 0 bases, with 8 bases spanning the gap. The CDR3 coding sequence is TGTGCCAGCAGCCAAGAATGGCAATCTAACTATGGCTACACCTTC. It encodes CASSQEWQSNYGYTF.

This chain uses TRBV28 with TRBJ2-4; 7 bases map to TRBD1. V gave up 8 bases and J gave up 6 bases; unmatched junction bases: 10. Germline V gene lookup returns CDR1 MDHEN and CDR2 SYDVKM. The length of the CDR3 is 14 residues. CDR3 in amino acids: CASGKQGFGNIQYF. The CDR3 DNA is TGTGCCAGCGGTAAACAGGGGTTCGGAAACATTCAGTACTTC.

The chain uses TRBV5-1 and TRBJ2-7, with TRBD1 matching over 7 bases. CDR1 is SGHRS and CDR2 is YFSETQ in the germline V gene. This CDR3 spans 14 amino acids. J lost 1 base, V lost 3 bases, and 4 bases had no gene match. CDR3 amino acids: CASSSTGRSYEQYF. In nucleotides, the CDR3 is TGCGCCAGCAGCTCGACAGGGAGATCCTACGAGCAGTACTTC.

This chain uses TRBV9 with TRBJ2-1, with 14 bases aligning to TRBD2. The CDR3 length is 17 residues. The V gene end was trimmed by 2 bases and the J gene end by 4 bases; junction bases not matched to a gene: 5. The germline gives CDR1 SGDLS, CDR2 YYNGEE. CDR3 nucleotide sequence: TGTGCCAGCAGCGTTGGGACTAGCGGGAGTGGTTACAATGAGCAGTTCTTC. Protein product: CASSVGTSGSGYNEQFF.

This sequence joins TRBV25-1 and TRBJ2-5, with a possible D match to TRBD2 (8 bases). This CDR3 region has 15 residues. In germline, CDR1 is MGHDK, CDR2 SYGVNS. The germline V and J ends were trimmed by 4 bases and 3 bases, with 15 bases remaining between them. Here the CDR3 reads CASSAPGGGEETQYF. CDR3 bases: TGTGCCAGCAGTGCCCCGGGAGGGGGCGAAGAGACCCAGTACTTC.

The V gene is TRBV6-5, the J gene TRBJ2-3, with 10 bases aligning to TRBD2. The CDR3 length is 15 residues. V lost 6 bases and J lost 4; bases outside the gene matches: 7. Germline V lookup: CDR1 MNHEY, CDR2 SVGAGI. CDR3 bases: TGTGCCAGCAGCAAAGCGGGAGGGCGCGCAGATACGCAGTATTTT. Translation gives CASSKAGGRADTQYF.

The table lists this clone with a count of one. V usage is TRBV5-4 and J usage is TRBJ1-2; 10 bases are shared with TRBD1. This CDR3 has 16 amino acids. Germline loops: CDR1 SGHNT, CDR2 YYREEE (reference sequence). After removal of 0 bases from V and 5 bases from J, the junction contained 7 bases not matched to a gene. CDR3 amino acids: CASSLGGQGMGYGYTF. DNA of the CDR3: TGTGCCAGCAGCTTGGGGGGACAGGGGATGGGGTATGGCTACACCTTC.

The genes are TRBV7-9 and TRBJ1-1; D gene ambiguous. V was pared by 1 base and J by 0 bases, with 6 bases between. The V gene's germline CDR1 is SEHNR and CDR2 FQNEAQ (reference sequence). CDR3 length: 14 amino acids. DNA of the CDR3: TGTGCCAGCAGCTTAGAGGGAGTGAACACTGAAGCTTTCTTT. Its translation: CASSLEGVNTEAFF.

This rearrangement joins TRBV29-1 to TRBJ1-2; the match to TRBD1 covers 7 bases. With 5 bases clipped from V and 4 bases from J, the junction kept 4 bases outside the gene matches. The CDR3 totals 12 residues. Germline values: CDR1 SQVTM, CDR2 ANQGSEA. The CDR3 spells CSVNRGGYGYTF. CDR3 in DNA: TGCAGCGTTAACAGGGGCGGCTATGGCTACACCTTC.

The gene calls are TRBV4-1 and TRBJ1-2; 7 bases match TRBD1. CDR1 and CDR2 from the germline V gene are MGHRA and YSYEKL. The V and J ends lost 5 bases and 9 bases, in that order; junction bases with no gene match: 9. The CDR3 has 13 amino acids. Here the CDR3 DNA reads TGCGCCAGCAGCGAGAACCCACAGGGGAGCTACACCTTC. It yields the protein CASSENPQGSYTF.

In its sample, this clone was seen once. V and J are TRBV13 and TRBJ1-1, with D perhaps matching TRBD1 (5 bases). In germline, CDR1 is PRHDT, CDR2 FYEKMQ (reference sequence). With 2 bases removed from V and 1 base from J, the gap between germline ends came to 14 bases. The CDR3 extends over 16 amino acids. The CDR3 region has the DNA TGTGCCAGCAGCTTACAGGGTATCGGTTCGAACACTGAAGCTTTCTTT. Protein: CASSLQGIGSNTEAFF.

The chain combines TRBV6-5 with TRBJ2-5, with 8 bases aligning to TRBD1. The CDR3 totals 15 residues. Germline lookup yields CDR1 MNHEY and CDR2 SVGAGI. After removal of 7 bases from V and 10 bases from J, the junction contained 17 bases not matched to a gene. The chain's CDR3 is CASTLDSGPQGDQYF. CDR3 bases: TGTGCCAGCACCCTCGATAGCGGTCCACAGGGGGACCAGTACTTC.

The chain recombines TRBV2 with TRBJ1-1; 7 bases match TRBD1. This CDR3 contains 12 residues. From germline, CDR1 is SNHLY and CDR2 FYNNEI. J lost 10 bases, V lost 6 bases, and 8 bases had no gene match. The CDR3 region has the DNA TGTGCCAGCAGGGGGGACAGCGTGGGAGCTTTCTTT. It is translated as CASRGDSVGAFF. Together with reference TRBV2 and TRBJ1-1, the CDR3 gives the full variable domain: EPEVTQTPSHQVTQMGQEVILRCVPISNHLYFYWYRQILGQKVEFLVSFYNNEISEKSEIFDDQFSVERPDGSNFTLKIRSTKLEDSAMYFCASRGDSVGAFFGQGTRLTVV.

V gene TRBV2 combines with J gene TRBJ1-5; 11 nucleotides match TRBD1. Germline trimming cut 5 bases from V and 7 bases from J; bases unmatched to any gene: 4. The germline V gene has CDR1 SNHLY and CDR2 FYNNEI. The CDR3 is 14 residues long. In DNA form, the CDR3 reads TGTGCCAGCAGTTTCGGGACAGGGGGACAGCCCCAGCATTTT. The encoded protein is CASSFGTGGQPQHF.

The chain has TRBV4-2 and TRBJ2-2, with 12 bases that match TRBD2. V lost 4 bases and J lost 5; bases outside the gene matches: 8. The CDR3 has 17 residues. Per germline, CDR1 LGHNA and CDR2 YNFKEQ. CDR3 coding DNA: TGTGCCAGCAGCCTACTAGCGGGGGGATCCCGAACCGGGGAGCTGTTTTTT. Its translation: CASSLLAGGSRTGELFF.